This section outlines one T cell receptor beta chain sequence together with its context. Compared with germline, one end of the junction differs, possibly owing to a read error. MiXCR, run by TCRdb on the 5' RACE reads, gives a single entry per CDR3 protein. The sample shows 25,000 to 35,000 distinct CDR3 sequences, approximately 15% of them seen only once. Germline CDR1 is DFQATT and CDR2 is SNEGSKA (reference sequence). This CDR3 has 13 amino acids. The data derive from a study of neurological immune-mediated disorders. A total of 2 million PBMCs stored at -80 degrees C provided the unsorted libraries.

V is TRBV20-1 and J is TRBJ2-7, with D perhaps TRBD1 (5 bases). The TCR sequence derives from a man aged 70 or older in good health. The source material was PBMCs. CDR3 protein: CSAWLQGIYEKYF. The CDR3 coding sequence is TGCAGTGCTTGGCTTCAGGGTATCTACGAGAAGTACTTC.